This passage covers 21 T cell receptor beta chains from one sample sequenced in a study of blood T cell repertoires in COVID-19. Sequencing was performed with immunoSEQ multiplex PCR; in TCRdb, only in-frame clones are kept and a portion is missing. The repertoire holds about 220,000 clones, nearly 90% seen once, with more than 12% in the top ten. The sample taken for sequencing was PBMCs or T cells enriched from blood (not recorded which). These receptors all stem from a man aged 25-45 years who had been exposed to COVID-19.

V gene TRBV3-1 (or the pseudogene TRBV3-2) combines with J gene TRBJ1-2, with 10 positions matching TRBD1. This CDR3 contains 17 residues. Unmatched junction bases numbered 9, after V lost 1 base and J lost 4 bases. CDR1 and CDR2 from the germline V gene are LGHDT and YNNKEL (reference sequence). The CDR3 protein is CASSQVKGQGFIYGYTF. Here the CDR3 DNA reads TGTGCCAGCAGCCAAGTGAAGGGACAGGGGTTCATCTATGGCTACACCTTC.

CDR3 protein: CASSQERGATSPLHF. Here the CDR3 DNA reads TGCGCCAGCAGCCAAGAGCGGGGGGCTACCTCACCCCTCCACTTT. The gene calls are TRBV4-3 and TRBJ1-6; TRBD1 might be the D (6 bases). The V gene's germline CDR1 is LGHNA and CDR2 YSLEER. The CDR3 length is 15 residues. V lost 0 bases and J lost 10, with 13 bases in between.

This clone was picked up one time. J is TRBJ1-2 and V is TRBV11-2; 8 bases map to TRBD1. The CDR3 length is 15 residues. V dropped 2 bases and J dropped 6; count of bases not matched to a gene: 8. Germline V lookup: CDR1 SGHAT, CDR2 FQNNGV. The CDR3 reads CASSLYGQGVDGYTF. In DNA, the CDR3 is TGTGCCAGCAGCTTATACGGACAGGGAGTGGATGGCTACACCTTC.

V usage is TRBV3-1 (or the pseudogene TRBV3-2) and J usage is TRBJ1-1, with D possibly being TRBD1 (6 bases). V gave up 1 base and J gave up 4 bases, with 16 bases separating them. The germline CDR1 and CDR2 sequences are LGHDT and YNNKEL (reference sequence). The CDR3 runs 16 residues. The CDR3 protein is CASSQVLSAGATEAFF. The DNA of the CDR3 is TGTGCCAGCAGCCAAGTTTTATCGGCGGGGGCCACTGAAGCTTTCTTT.

The chain couples TRBV4-1 to TRBJ1-2; TRBD1 is a possible D gene (5 bases). Per germline, CDR1 MGHRA and CDR2 YSYEKL. The CDR3 contains 17 residues. V lost 0 bases, J lost 3 bases, and 17 bases lay in between. The CDR3 coding sequence is TGCGCCAGCAGCCAAGATGAGGGACTGGGGCGGTACTATGGCTACACCTTC. It yields the protein CASSQDEGLGRYYGYTF.

J is TRBJ2-2 and V is TRBV5-4; 7 bases fit TRBD1. The CDR3 length is 16 residues. CDR1 SGHNT and CDR2 YYREEE come from the germline V gene (reference sequence). Trimming removed 1 base from V and 0 bases from J; junction bases left unmatched: 3. CDR3 amino acids: CASSLIGGPNTGELFF. The CDR3 region has the DNA TGTGCCAGCAGCTTGATAGGGGGCCCGAACACCGGGGAGCTGTTTTTT.

This chain links TRBV7-7 with TRBJ2-1; D gene uncertain. CDR1 and CDR2 from the germline V gene are SSHAT and FNYEAQ (reference sequence). The CDR3 runs 14 residues. V shed 1 base and J shed 6 bases, with 10 bases lying between them. The DNA of the CDR3 is TGTGCCAGCAGCTTAGGCCAGGCCTCCAATGAGCAGTTCTTC. Amino acid sequence: CASSLGQASNEQFF.

The chain joins TRBV4-3 to TRBJ1-4, with D maybe TRBD1 (5 bases). The CDR3 covers 15 residues. The V and J ends lost 1 base and 7 bases respectively, with 13 bases between them. Germline V CDR1 and CDR2: LGHNA, YSLEER. CDR3 DNA sequence: TGCGCCAGCAGCCAAGCTCGGGGGTGGGGTGAAAAACTGTTTTTT. Translated, it gives CASSQARGWGEKLFF.

V is TRBV28 and J is TRBJ1-3, with D hard to call. Per the germline V gene, CDR1 is MDHEN and CDR2 is SYDVKM. The V gene lost 3 bases and the J gene lost 7 bases, with 13 bases spanning the gap. CDR3 size: 14 residues. This CDR3 is CASSLRARINTIYF. In nucleotides, the CDR3 is TGTGCCAGCAGTTTGAGGGCAAGGATCAACACCATATATTTT. Using reference TRBV28 and TRBJ1-3 for the parts outside the CDR3, the full variable domain is DVKVTQSSRYLVKRTGEKVFLECVQDMDHENMFWYRQDPGLGLRLIYFSYDVKMKEKGDIPEGYSVSREKKERFSLILESASTNQTSMYLCASSLRARINTIYFGEGSWLTVV.

This sequence joins TRBV4-2 and TRBJ2-5; TRBD2 matches 12 bases. Germline V gene data show CDR1 as LGHNA and CDR2 as YNFKEQ. This CDR3 contains 15 residues. The J segment lost 3 bases and the V segment lost 3 bases, leaving 2 bases of the junction unmatched. In nucleotides, the CDR3 is TGTGCCAGCAGCCAGAGGACTAGCGGGAAAGAGACCCAGTACTTC. It specifies CASSQRTSGKETQYF.

The rearrangement links TRBV5-1 to TRBJ1-5; weak D call: TRBD1 (6 bases). V lost 4 bases, J lost 7 bases, and 12 bases lay in between. The germline gives CDR1 SGHRS, CDR2 YFSETQ. The CDR3 has 13 amino acids. This chain's CDR3 is CASSATGFQPQHF. The CDR3 bases are TGCGCCAGCAGCGCCACAGGGTTCCAGCCCCAGCATTTT.

The genes are TRBV9 and TRBJ2-6, with D possibly being TRBD1 (5 bases). This CDR3 region has 15 residues. Looked up from germline, CDR1 is SGDLS and CDR2 is YYNGEE. V was shortened by 0 bases and J by 4 bases, with 8 bases between the two germline ends. CDR3 in amino acids: CASSVAGLGANVLTF. DNA for the CDR3: TGTGCCAGCAGCGTAGCAGGGTTGGGGGCCAACGTCCTGACTTTC. The full variable domain, with the rest looked up from reference TRBV9 and TRBJ2-6, is DSGVTQTPKHLITATGQRVTLRCSPRSGDLSVYWYQQSLDQGLQFLIQYYNGEERAKGNILERFSAQQFPDLHSELNLSSLELGDSALYFCASSVAGLGANVLTFGAGSRLTVL.

J is TRBJ1-2 and V is TRBV29-1; D not resolved. Looked up from germline, CDR1 is SQVTM and CDR2 is ANQGSEA. V gave up 7 bases and J gave up 4 bases, with 10 bases separating them. The CDR3 has 11 residues. This chain's CDR3 is CSAGSTYGYTF. The CDR3 DNA reads TGCAGCGCCGGGTCGACCTATGGCTACACCTTC.

This chain links TRBV15 with TRBJ2-1; 9 bases are a match to TRBD2. The CDR3 runs 15 residues. V lost 0 bases and J lost 5; bases outside the gene matches: 2. The germline V gene encodes CDR1 LNHNV and CDR2 YYDKDF (reference sequence). The CDR3 region is CATSRDIAGDNEQFF. Written as DNA, the CDR3 is TGTGCCACCAGCAGAGATATAGCGGGGGACAATGAGCAGTTCTTC.

The chain employs TRBV9 and TRBJ2-1, with TRBD1 identical over 7 bases. The J segment lost 3 bases and the V segment lost 0 bases, leaving 9 bases of the junction unmatched. This CDR3 is 17 amino acids long. Germline V lookup: CDR1 SGDLS, CDR2 YYNGEE. CDR3 DNA sequence: TGTGCCAGCAGCGTAGGGGACAGAGAGTCATACTACAATGAGCAGTTCTTC. Its translation: CASSVGDRESYYNEQFF. Full variable domain (rest looked up from reference TRBV9 and TRBJ2-1): DSGVTQTPKHLITATGQRVTLRCSPRSGDLSVYWYQQSLDQGLQFLIQYYNGEERAKGNILERFSAQQFPDLHSELNLSSLELGDSALYFCASSVGDRESYYNEQFFGPGTRLTVL.

This chain uses TRBV2 with TRBJ1-5, with D tentatively TRBD1 (5 bases). The CDR3 contains 12 residues. The germline V gene encodes CDR1 SNHLY and CDR2 FYNNEI. V lost 9 bases to trimming and J lost 5 bases, with 11 bases between them. CDR3 coding DNA: TGTGCCAGTCAGGGCAAGGATCAGCCCCAGCATTTT. It is translated as CASQGKDQPQHF.

V usage is TRBV5-1 and J usage is TRBJ2-5; the D gene is possibly TRBD1 (6 bases). Germline values: CDR1 SGHRS, CDR2 YFSETQ. The V end was cut by 4 bases, the J end by 2 bases, with 15 bases between. The CDR3 loop spans 15 amino acids. The CDR3 DNA follows: TGCGCCAGCAGCAGGGCTGACAGGATACAAGAGACCCAGTACTTC. It codes for CASSRADRIQETQYF. Drawing the rest from reference TRBV5-1 and TRBJ2-5, the complete variable domain is KAGVTQTPRYLIKTRGQQVTLSCSPISGHRSVSWYQQTPGQGLQFLFEYFSETQRNKGNFPGRFSGRQFSNSRSEMNVSTLELGDSALYLCASSRADRIQETQYFGPGTRLLVL.

V and J are TRBV2 and TRBJ1-4; D is perhaps TRBD1 (5 bases). The germline gives CDR1 SNHLY, CDR2 FYNNEI. Trimming took 6 bases from V and 5 from J, leaving 10 bases between them. The CDR3 has 13 residues. The CDR3 here is CASSRQWNEKLFF. The CDR3 DNA follows: TGTGCCAGCAGCCGACAGTGGAATGAAAAACTGTTTTTT.

The chain employs TRBV7-3 and TRBJ2-1; 10 nucleotides line up with TRBD2. Germline V gives CDR1 SGHTA, CDR2 FQGTGA. The CDR3 runs 17 residues. Trimming took 4 bases from V and 0 from J; bases not matched to a gene: 6. Here the CDR3 reads CASSSIAGGHSYNEQFF. In DNA, the CDR3 is TGTGCCAGCAGCTCGATAGCGGGGGGCCACTCCTACAATGAGCAGTTCTTC.

This clone was observed a handful of times. The gene calls are TRBV19 and TRBJ1-3; TRBD1 matches 9 bases. J gave up 3 bases and V 2 bases, and 2 bases lay outside the gene matches. The CDR3 covers 15 residues. The germline gives CDR1 LNHDA, CDR2 SQIVND (reference sequence). The CDR3 protein is CASSITGGYGNTIYF. The CDR3 DNA sequence: TGTGCCAGTAGTATAACAGGGGGCTATGGAAACACCATATATTTT.

V and J are TRBV4-2 and TRBJ2-3, with no clear D. From germline, CDR1 is LGHNA and CDR2 YNFKEQ. The CDR3 runs to 17 residues. Trimming removed 0 bases at V and 3 bases at J, with 16 bases between. The CDR3 nucleotides read TGTGCCAGCAGCCAAGAGCGTGGCTGGCCAGGAACAGATACGCAGTATTTT. It codes for CASSQERGWPGTDTQYF.